Listed here is a single T cell receptor (beta chain). Antigen: not known. cDNA libraries for TCR beta contained unique molecular identifiers. Starting from approximately 0.95 to 9.8 million T cells, the study yielded 500,000 or so cDNA molecules. A single record per CDR3 protein comes from TCRdb applying MiXCR to the PCR reads. The data hold some 690,000 distinct CDR3 sequences, with roughly 27% observed a single time. Germline values: CDR1 MNHEY, CDR2 SVGAGI. V shed 5 bases, J shed 9 bases, and the junction held 10 bases outside the gene matches. This CDR3 contains 14 residues. The data stem from a study of post-analysis software for immune sequencing data. Study information: Disease trajectories encompassed relapsing-remitting, secondary progressive and progressive-relapsing multiple sclerosis.

Overall study results and limits: Co-batched samples clustered tightly together by F measure. Five or six TRBV segments, TRBV5-6, TRBV5-1 and TRBV20-1 among them, were found more frequent in patients than controls. Comparison with controls showed significantly lower normalized Chao1 diversity in multiple sclerosis patients.

The V gene is TRBV6-5, the J gene TRBJ1-5; 7 bases line up with TRBD1. The sequence derives from a girl aged 10-17 years with multiple sclerosis. Sequenced: blood. The CDR3 here is CASSPKGAGGPQHF. CDR3 sequence (DNA): TGTGCCAGCAGTCCCAAGGGGGCTGGTGGGCCCCAGCATTTT.